The subject of this entry is one T cell receptor (beta chain). Its antigen specificity is not known. The record has no base qualities; no much larger clone is one base away. TCRbeta CDR3 regions were amplified from genomic DNA by means of the immunoSEQ Assay, a bias-controlled multiplex PCR. In the authors' own workflow: Within the assay, amplification of reference gene primers was used to estimate how many nucleated cells each sample contained. To quantify the absolute abundance of each unique TCRbeta CDR3 rearrangement, sequence reads were collapsed and filtered. For each sample, productive Simpson clonality was calculated as the square root of Simpson's diversity index over productive rearrangements. TCRdb took this table from immuneACCESS and kept in-frame rearrangements with V and J called. Such tables lack part of the clones; where checked against another copy, unresolved V genes explain under half of the gap, and the rest is unexplained. V and J calls and clone size are given by that table; D and trimming were obtained from the DNA. This sample lists around 150,000 clones; roughly 82% were detected once. 6.5% to 8.5% of the sample is in the top ten clones.

As encoded in the germline V gene, CDR1 is LGHNA while CDR2 is YNFKEQ. Here V drops 0 bases and J drops 1 base, and the junction holds 4 bases not matched to any gene. From the cysteine up to the phenylalanine, the CDR3 has a length of 17 residues. Of the read, only the CDR3 DNA is kept; its 51 bases are in frame from base 1. At one collaborating source in Seattle, patients were enrolled during active infection and were followed longitudinally through the course of disease. Each collaborating institution followed its own protocols to collect whole blood in K2EDTA tubes. For TCRbeta analysis, collaborators shipped samples as frozen whole blood, isolated PBMCs, or DNA extracted from either of those sample types. This record comes from a study of blood T cell repertoires in COVID-19 (dated by TCRdb to the early 2020s). For context, the study as a whole: The collaborator samples originated in the United States, Italy and Spain and spanned the acute and convalescent phases of COVID-19. The samples were drawn from two sources: the first 160 participants of the ongoing ImmuneRACE study, and 950 to 1,500 subjects contributed by 6 global collaborators. The material from the prospective study consisted of cDNA or gDNA derived from T cells, B-cell-depleted T cells, or PBMCs. Subjects who had been exposed to COVID-19, were actively infected with it, or had recovered from it provided the deeply sampled blood TCRbeta repertoires that made up the dataset. A freely available public database, intended as a resource for researchers studying the immune response to SARS-CoV-2, is where the repertoires were released. Where available, HLA class I and class II types were obtained from metadata supplied by the sample provider rather than from assay-based typing. Sample metadata almost always included a de-identified subject ID, COVID-19 status, age in years and sex.

Points the paper makes about the study in general: The amount of clinical and demographic metadata varied by source and participant and was provided uncurated.

The rearranged segments are TRBV4-2 and TRBJ1-5; TRBD1 fits 9 bases in the junction. Sequencing was performed on peripheral blood. The sequence was collected from a middle-aged woman with COVID-19, enrolled during active disease. The CDR3 region has the sequence CASSQESGTGSNQPQHF. Here is the DNA: TGTGCCAGCAGCCAAGAATCGGGGACAGGGAGCAATCAGCCCCAGCATTTT.